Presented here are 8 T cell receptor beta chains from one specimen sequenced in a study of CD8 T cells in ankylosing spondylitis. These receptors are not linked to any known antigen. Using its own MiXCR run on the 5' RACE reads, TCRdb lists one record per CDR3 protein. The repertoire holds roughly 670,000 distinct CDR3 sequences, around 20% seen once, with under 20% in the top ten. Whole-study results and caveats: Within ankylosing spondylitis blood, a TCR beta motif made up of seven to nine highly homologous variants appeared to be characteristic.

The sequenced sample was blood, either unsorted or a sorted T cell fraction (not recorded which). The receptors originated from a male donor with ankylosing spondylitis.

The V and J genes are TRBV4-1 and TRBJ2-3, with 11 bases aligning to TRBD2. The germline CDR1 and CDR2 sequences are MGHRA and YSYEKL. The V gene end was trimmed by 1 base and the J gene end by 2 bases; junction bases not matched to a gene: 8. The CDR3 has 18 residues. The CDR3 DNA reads TGCGCCAGCAGCCAAGGTGGCACTAGCGGGAGAGCCACAGATACGCAGTATTTT. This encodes CASSQGGTSGRATDTQYF.

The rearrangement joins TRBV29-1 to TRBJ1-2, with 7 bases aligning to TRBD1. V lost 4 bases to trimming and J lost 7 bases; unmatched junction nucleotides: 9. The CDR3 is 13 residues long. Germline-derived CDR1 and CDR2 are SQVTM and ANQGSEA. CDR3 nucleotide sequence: TGCAGCGTTGGCGATCCTACAGGGGTTGGCTACACCTTC. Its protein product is CSVGDPTGVGYTF.

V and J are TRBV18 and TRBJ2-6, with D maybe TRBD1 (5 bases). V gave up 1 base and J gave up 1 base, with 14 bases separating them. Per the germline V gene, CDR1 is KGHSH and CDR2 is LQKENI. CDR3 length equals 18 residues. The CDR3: CASSPRRQGESGANVLTF. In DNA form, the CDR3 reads TGTGCCAGCTCACCACGGCGGCAGGGCGAGTCTGGGGCCAACGTCCTGACTTTC.

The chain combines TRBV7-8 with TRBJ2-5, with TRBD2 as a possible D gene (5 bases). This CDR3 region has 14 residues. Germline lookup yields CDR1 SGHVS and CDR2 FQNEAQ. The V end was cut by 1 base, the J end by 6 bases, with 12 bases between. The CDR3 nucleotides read TGTGCCAGCAGCTTAGGGTCGGGGAAACAGACCCAGTACTTC. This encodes CASSLGSGKQTQYF.

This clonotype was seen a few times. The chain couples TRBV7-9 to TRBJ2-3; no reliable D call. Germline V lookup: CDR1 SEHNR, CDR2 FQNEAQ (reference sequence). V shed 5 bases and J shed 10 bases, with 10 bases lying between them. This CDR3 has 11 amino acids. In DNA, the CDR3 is TGTGCCAGCAGCCGCCAGGACCCGCAGTATTTT. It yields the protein CASSRQDPQYF. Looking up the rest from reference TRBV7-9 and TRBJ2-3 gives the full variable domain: DTGVSQNPRHKITKRGQNVTFRCDPISEHNRLYWYRQTLGQGPEFLTYFQNEAQLEKSRLLSDRFSAERPKGSFSTLEIQRTEQGDSAMYLCASSRQDPQYFGPGTRLTVL.

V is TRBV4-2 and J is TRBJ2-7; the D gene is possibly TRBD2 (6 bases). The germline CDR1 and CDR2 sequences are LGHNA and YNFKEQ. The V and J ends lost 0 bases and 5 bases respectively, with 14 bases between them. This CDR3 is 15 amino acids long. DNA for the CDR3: TGTGCCAGCAGCCAAGAGAGGTGGGACTTCCACGAGCAGTACTTC. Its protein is CASSQERWDFHEQYF.

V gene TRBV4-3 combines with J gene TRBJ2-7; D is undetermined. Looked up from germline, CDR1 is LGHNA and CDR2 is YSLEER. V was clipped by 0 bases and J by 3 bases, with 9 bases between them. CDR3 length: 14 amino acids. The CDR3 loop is CASSQDMRGYEQYF. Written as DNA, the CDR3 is TGCGCCAGCAGCCAAGACATGCGAGGCTACGAGCAGTACTTC.

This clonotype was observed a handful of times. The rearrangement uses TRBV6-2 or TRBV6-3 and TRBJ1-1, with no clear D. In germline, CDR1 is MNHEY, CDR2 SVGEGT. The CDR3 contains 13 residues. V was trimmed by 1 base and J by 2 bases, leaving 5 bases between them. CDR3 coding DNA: TGTGCCAGCAGTTACTGGGGTAACACTGAAGCTTTCTTT. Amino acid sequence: CASSYWGNTEAFF.